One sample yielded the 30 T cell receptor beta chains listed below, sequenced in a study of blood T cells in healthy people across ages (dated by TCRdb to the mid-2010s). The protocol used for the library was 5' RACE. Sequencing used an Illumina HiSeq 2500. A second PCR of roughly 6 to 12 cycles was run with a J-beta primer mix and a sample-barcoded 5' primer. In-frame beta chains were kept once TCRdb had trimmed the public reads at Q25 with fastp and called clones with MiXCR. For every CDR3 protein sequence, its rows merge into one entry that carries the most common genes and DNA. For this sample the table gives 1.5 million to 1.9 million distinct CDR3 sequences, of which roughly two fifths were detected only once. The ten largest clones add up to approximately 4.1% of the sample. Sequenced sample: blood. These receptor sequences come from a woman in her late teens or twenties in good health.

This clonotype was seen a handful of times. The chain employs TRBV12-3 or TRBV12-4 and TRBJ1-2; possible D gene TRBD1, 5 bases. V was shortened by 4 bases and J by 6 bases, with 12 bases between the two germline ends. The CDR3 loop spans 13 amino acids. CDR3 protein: CASSYHRDDGYTF. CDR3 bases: TGTGCCAGCAGTTACCACCGGGACGATGGCTACACCTTC.

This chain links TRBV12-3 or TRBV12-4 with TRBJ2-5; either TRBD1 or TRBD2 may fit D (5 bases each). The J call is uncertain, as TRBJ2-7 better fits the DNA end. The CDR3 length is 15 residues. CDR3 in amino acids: CASSPTTAANYEQYF. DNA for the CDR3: TGTGCCAGCAGTCCGACGACAGCGGCGAACTACGAGCAGTACTTC.

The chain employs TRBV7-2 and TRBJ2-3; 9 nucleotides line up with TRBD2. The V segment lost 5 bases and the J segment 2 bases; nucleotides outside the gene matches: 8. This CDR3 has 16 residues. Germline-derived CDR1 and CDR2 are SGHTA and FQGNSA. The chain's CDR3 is CASSRVAGAFTDTQYF. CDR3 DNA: TGTGCCAGCAGCCGAGTAGCGGGGGCCTTCACAGATACGCAGTATTTT.

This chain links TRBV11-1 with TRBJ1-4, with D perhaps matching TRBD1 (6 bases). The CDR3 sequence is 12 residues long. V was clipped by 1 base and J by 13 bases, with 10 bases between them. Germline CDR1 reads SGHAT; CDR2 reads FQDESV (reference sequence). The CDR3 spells CASSLDDRRLFF. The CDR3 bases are TGTGCCAGCAGCTTAGACGACAGGCGACTGTTTTTT.

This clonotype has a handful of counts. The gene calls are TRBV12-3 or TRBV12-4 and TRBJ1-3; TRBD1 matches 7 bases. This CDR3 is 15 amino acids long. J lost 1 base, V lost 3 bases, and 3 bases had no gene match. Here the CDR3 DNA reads TGTGCCAGCAGTTTCGACAGGGCTTCTGGAAACACCATATATTTT. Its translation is CASSFDRASGNTIYF.

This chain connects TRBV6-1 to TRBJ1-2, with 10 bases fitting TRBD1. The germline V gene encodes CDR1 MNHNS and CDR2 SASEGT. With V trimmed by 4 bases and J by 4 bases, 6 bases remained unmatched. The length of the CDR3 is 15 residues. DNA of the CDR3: TGTGCCAGCAGTGCCCGGGACAGGGGATCCTATGGCTACACCTTC. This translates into CASSARDRGSYGYTF.

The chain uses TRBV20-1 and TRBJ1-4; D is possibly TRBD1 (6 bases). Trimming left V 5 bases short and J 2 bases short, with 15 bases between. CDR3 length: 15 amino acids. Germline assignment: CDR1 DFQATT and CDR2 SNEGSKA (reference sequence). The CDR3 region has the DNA TGCAGTGCTGCCGACTACAGGGCGACTAATGAAAAACTGTTTTTT. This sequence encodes CSAADYRATNEKLFF.

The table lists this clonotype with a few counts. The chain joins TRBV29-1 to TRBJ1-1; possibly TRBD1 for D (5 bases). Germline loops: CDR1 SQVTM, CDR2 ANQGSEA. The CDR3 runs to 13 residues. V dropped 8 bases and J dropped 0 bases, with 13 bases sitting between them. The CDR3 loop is CSPTGGLNTEAFF. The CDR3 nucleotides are TGCAGCCCGACGGGGGGATTGAACACTGAAGCTTTCTTT.

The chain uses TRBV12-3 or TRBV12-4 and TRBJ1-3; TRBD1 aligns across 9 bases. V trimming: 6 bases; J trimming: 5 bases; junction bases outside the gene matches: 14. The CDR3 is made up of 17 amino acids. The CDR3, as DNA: TGTGCCAGCAGACCTTCCCCGGGACAGGGAAAACGAAACACCATATATTTT. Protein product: CASRPSPGQGKRNTIYF.

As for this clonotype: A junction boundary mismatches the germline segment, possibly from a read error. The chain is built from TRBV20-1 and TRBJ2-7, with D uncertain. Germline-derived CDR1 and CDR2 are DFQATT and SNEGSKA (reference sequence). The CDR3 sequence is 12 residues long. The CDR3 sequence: CGARPGLGEQYF. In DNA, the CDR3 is TGCGGTGCTAGACCCGGCTTGGGCGAGCAGTACTTC.

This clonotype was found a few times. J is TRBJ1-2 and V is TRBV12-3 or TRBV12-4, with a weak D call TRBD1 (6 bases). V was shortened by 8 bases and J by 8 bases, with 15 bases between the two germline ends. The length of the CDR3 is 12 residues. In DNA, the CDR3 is TGTGCCAGCGGCGGGAGGGGACACGGCTACACCTTC. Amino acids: CASGGRGHGYTF.

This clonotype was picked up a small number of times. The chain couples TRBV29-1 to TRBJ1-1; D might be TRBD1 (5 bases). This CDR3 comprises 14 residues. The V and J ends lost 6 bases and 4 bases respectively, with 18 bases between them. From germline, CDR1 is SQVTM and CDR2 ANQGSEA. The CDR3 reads CSVRRVLVSTEAFF. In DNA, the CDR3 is TGCAGCGTCCGCAGGGTTTTAGTAAGCACTGAAGCTTTCTTT. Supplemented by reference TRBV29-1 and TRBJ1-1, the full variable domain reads SAVISQKPSRDICQRGTSLTIQCQVDSQVTMMFWYRQQPGQSLTLIATANQGSEATYESGFVIDKFPISRPNLTFSTLTVSNMSPEDSSIYLCSVRRVLVSTEAFFGQGTRLTVV.

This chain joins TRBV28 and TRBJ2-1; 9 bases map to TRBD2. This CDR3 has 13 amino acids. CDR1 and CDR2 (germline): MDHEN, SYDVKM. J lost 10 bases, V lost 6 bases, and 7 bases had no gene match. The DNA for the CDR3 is TGTGCCAGCAGCTCTAGACTAGCGGACGAGCAGTTCTTC. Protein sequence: CASSSRLADEQFF.

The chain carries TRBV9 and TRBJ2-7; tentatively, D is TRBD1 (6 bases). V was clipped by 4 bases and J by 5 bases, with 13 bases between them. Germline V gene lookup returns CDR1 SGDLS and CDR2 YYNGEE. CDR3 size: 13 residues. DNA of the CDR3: TGTGCCAGCAGCCCTACAGGGTTCCACGAGCAGTACTTC. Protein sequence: CASSPTGFHEQYF.

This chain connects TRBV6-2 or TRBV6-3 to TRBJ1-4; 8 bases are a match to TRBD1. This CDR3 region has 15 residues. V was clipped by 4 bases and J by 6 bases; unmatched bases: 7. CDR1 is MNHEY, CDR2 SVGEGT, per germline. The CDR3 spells CASSFRQGTDEKLFF. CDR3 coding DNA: TGTGCCAGCAGTTTCCGACAGGGGACGGATGAAAAACTGTTTTTT.

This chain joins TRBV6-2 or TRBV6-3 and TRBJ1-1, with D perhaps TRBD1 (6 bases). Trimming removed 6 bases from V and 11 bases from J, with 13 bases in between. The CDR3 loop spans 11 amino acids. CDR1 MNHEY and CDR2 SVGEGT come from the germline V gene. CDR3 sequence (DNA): TGTGCCAGCAGGTACAGGGCTGGGGCTTTCTTT. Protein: CASRYRAGAFF.

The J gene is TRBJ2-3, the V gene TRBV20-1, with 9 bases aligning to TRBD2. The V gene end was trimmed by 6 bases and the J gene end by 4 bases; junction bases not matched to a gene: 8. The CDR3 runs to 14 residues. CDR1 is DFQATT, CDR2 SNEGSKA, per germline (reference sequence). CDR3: CSATGTSPSDTQYF. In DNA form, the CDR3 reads TGCAGTGCGACCGGGACTAGCCCCTCAGATACGCAGTATTTT.

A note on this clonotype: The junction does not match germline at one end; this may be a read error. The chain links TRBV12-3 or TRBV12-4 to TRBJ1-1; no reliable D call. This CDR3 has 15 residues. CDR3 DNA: TGTGCCGGCAGCCTCTACCGAGGTAGTAACACTGAAGCTTTCTTT. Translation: CAGSLYRGSNTEAFF.

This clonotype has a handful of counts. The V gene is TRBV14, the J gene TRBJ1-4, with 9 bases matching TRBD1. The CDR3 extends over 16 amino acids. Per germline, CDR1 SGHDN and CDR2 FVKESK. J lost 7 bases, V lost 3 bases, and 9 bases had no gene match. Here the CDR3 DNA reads TGTGCCAGCAGCCACCCCTGGACAGGGGAAGGTGAAAAACTGTTTTTT. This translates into CASSHPWTGEGEKLFF.

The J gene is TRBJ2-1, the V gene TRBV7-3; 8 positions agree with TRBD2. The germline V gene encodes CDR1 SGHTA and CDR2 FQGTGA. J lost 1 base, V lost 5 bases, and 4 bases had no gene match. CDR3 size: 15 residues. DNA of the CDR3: TGTGCCAGCAGCCCGAGACTAGCGTCCTACAATGAGCAGTTCTTC. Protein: CASSPRLASYNEQFF.

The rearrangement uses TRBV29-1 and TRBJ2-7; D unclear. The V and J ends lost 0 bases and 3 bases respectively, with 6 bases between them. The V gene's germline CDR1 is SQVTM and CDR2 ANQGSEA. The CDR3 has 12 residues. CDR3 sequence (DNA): TGCAGCGTTGAAGATATGGGCTACGAGCAGTACTTC. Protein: CSVEDMGYEQYF.

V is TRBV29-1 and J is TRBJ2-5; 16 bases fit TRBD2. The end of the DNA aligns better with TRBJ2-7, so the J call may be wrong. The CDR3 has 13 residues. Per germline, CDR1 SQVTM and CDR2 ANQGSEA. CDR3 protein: CSGGLAGGSEQYF. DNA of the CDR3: TGCAGCGGGGGACTAGCGGGAGGGAGCGAGCAGTACTTC.

The CDR3 loop is CASSSRPSSTDTQYF. DNA of the CDR3: TGTGCCAGCAGTTCCAGGCCCTCGAGCACAGATACGCAGTATTTT. The J gene is TRBJ2-3, the V gene TRBV12-3 or TRBV12-4; unclear D gene. The CDR3 contains 15 residues. V lost 4 bases and J lost 0, with 11 bases in between.

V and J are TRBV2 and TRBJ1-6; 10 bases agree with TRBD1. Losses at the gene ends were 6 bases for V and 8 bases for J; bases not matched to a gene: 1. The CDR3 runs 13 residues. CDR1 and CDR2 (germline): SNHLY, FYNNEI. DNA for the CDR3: TGTGCCAGCAGGGGGACAGGGGATTCACCCCTCCACTTT. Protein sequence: CASRGTGDSPLHF. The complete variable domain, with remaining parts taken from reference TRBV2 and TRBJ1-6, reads EPEVTQTPSHQVTQMGQEVILRCVPISNHLYFYWYRQILGQKVEFLVSFYNNEISEKSEIFDDQFSVERPDGSNFTLKIRSTKLEDSAMYFCASRGTGDSPLHFGNGTRLTVT.

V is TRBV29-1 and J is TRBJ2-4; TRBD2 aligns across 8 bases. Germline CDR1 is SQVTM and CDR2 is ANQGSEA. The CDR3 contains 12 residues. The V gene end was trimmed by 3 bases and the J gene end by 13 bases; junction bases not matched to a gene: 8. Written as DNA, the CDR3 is TGCAGCGTTGAGGGACTAGGGTGGGAGCAGTACTTC. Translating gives CSVEGLGWEQYF.

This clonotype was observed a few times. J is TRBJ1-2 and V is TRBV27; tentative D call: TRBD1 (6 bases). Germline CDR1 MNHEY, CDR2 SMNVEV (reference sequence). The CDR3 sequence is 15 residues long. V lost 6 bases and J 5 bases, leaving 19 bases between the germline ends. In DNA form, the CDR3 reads TGTGCCAGCAGCCGACAGTTGGGGGCGGGTTATGGCTACACCTTC. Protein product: CASSRQLGAGYGYTF.

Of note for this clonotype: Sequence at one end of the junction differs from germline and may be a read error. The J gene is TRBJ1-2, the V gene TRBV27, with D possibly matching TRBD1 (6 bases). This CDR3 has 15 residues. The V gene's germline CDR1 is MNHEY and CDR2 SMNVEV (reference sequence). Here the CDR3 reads CASSLYGGRGYSYTF. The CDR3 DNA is TGTGCCAGCAGTTTATATGGGGGGCGCGGCTATAGCTACACCTTC.

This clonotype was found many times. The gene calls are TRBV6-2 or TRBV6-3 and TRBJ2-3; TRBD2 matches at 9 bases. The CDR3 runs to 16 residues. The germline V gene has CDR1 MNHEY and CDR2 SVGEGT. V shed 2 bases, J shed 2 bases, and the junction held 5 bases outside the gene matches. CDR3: CASSYPRLADTDTQYF. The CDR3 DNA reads TGTGCCAGCAGTTACCCTAGACTAGCGGACACAGATACGCAGTATTTT.

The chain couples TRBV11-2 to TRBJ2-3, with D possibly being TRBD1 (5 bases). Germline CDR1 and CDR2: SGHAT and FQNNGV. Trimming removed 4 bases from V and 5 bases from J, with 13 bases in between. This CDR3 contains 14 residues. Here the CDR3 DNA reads TGTGCCAGCAGCTCTCTCCGCAGGGTAGATACGCAGTATTTT. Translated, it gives CASSSLRRVDTQYF.

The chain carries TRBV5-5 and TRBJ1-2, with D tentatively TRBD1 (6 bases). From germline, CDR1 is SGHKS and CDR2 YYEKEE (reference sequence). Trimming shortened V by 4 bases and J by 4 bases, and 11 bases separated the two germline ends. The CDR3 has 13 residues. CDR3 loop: CASSMDSSYGYTF. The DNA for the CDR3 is TGTGCCAGCAGCATGGACAGCTCCTATGGCTACACCTTC.